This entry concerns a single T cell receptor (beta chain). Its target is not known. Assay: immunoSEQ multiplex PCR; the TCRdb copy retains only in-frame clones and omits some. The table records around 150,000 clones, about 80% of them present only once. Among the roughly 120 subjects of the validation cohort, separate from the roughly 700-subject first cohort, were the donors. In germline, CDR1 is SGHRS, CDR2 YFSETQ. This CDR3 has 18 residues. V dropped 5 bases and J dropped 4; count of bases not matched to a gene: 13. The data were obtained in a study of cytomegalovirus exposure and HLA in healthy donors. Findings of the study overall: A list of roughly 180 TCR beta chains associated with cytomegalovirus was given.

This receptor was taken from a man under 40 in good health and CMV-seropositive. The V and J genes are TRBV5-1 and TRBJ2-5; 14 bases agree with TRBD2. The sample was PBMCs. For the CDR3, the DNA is TGCGCCAGCAGAAAGTCCGGGACTAGCGGGAGTAAAGGAGAGACCCAGTACTTC. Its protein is CASRKSGTSGSKGETQYF.